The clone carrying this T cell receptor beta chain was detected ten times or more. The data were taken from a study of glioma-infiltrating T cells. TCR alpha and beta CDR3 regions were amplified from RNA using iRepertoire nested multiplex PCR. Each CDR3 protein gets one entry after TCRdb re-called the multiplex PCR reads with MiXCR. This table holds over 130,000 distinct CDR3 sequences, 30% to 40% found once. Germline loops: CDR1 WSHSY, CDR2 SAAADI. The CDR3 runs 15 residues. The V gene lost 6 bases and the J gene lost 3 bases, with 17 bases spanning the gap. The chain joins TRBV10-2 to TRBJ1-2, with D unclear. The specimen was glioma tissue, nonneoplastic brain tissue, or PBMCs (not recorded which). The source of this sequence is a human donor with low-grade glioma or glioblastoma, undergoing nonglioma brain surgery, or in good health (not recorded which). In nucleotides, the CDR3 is TGCGCCAGCAGCGTAAGCCTTGGACGGGACTATGGCTACACCTTC. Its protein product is CASSVSLGRDYGYTF.